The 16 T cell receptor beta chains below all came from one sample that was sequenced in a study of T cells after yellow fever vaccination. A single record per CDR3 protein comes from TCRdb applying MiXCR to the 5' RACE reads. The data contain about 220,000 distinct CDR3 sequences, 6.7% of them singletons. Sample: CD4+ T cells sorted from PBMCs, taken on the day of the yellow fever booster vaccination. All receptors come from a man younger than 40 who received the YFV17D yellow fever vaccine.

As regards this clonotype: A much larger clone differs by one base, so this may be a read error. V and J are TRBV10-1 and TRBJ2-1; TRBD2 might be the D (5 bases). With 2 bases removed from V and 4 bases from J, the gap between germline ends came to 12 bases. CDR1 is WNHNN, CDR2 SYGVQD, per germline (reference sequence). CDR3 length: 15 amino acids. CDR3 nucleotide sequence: TGCGCCAGCAGTGAGGCAGAGGGCCCATACAATGAGCAGTTCTTC. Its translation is CASSEAEGPYNEQFF.

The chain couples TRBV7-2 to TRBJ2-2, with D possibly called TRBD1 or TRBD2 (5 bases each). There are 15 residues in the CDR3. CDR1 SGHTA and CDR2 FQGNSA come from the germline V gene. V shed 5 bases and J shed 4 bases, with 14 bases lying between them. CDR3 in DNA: TGTGCCAGCAGCGCACAGGTGGAGGTCACCGGGGAGCTGTTTTTT. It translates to CASSAQVEVTGELFF.

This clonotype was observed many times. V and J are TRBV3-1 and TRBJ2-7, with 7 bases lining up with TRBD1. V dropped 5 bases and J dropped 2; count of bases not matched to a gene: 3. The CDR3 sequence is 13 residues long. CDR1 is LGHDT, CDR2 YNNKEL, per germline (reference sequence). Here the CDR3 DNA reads TGTGCCAGCAGCAACAGGGGAGCCTACGAGCAGTACTTC. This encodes CASSNRGAYEQYF.

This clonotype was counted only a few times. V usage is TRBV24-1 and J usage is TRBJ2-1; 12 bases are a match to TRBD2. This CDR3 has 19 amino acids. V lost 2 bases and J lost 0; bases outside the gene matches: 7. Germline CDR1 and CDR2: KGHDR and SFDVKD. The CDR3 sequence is CATSDSLAGGLSSYNEQFF. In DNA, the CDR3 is TGTGCCACCAGTGATTCACTAGCGGGAGGCCTGAGCTCCTACAATGAGCAGTTCTTC.

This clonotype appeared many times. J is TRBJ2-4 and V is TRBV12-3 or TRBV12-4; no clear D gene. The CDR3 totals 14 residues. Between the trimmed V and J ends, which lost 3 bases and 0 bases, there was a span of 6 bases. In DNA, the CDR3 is TGTGCCAGCAGTTTGCAGATAGCCAAAAACATTCAGTACTTC. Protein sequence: CASSLQIAKNIQYF.

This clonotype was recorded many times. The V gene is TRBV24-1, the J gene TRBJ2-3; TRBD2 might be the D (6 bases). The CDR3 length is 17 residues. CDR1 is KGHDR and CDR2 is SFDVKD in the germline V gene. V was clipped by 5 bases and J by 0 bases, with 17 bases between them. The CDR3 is CATSGDPASASTDTQYF. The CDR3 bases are TGTGCCACCAGTGGGGACCCCGCTAGCGCCAGCACAGATACGCAGTATTTT.

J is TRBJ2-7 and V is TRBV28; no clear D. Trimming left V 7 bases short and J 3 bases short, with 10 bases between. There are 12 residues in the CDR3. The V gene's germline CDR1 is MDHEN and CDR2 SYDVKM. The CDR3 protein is CASNDKGYEQYF. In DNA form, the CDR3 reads TGTGCCAGCAATGACAAGGGCTACGAGCAGTACTTC.

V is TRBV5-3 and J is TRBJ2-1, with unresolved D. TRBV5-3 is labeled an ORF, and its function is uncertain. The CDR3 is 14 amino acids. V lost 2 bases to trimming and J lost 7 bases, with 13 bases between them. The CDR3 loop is CARSFEPPGNEQFF. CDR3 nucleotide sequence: TGTGCCAGAAGCTTTGAACCTCCGGGTAATGAGCAGTTCTTC.

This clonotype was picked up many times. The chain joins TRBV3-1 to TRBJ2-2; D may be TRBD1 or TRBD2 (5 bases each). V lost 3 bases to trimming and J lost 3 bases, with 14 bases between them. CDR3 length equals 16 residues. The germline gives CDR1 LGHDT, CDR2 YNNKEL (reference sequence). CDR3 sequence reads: CASSHQGTIYTGELFF. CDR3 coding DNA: TGTGCCAGCAGCCACCAAGGGACGATTTACACCGGGGAGCTGTTTTTT.

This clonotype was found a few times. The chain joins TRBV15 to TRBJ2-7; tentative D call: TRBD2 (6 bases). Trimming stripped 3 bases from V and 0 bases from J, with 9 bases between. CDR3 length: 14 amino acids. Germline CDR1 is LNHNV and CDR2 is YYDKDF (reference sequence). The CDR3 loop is CATSSQRASYEQYF. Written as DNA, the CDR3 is TGTGCCACCAGCAGCCAGCGGGCCTCCTACGAGCAGTACTTC.

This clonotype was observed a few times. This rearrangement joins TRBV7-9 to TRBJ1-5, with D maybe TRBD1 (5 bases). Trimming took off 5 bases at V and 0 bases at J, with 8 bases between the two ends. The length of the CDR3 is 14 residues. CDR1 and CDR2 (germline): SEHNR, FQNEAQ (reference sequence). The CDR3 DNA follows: TGTGCCAGCAGCCAGGACACTAGCAATCAGCCCCAGCATTTT. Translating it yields CASSQDTSNQPQHF.

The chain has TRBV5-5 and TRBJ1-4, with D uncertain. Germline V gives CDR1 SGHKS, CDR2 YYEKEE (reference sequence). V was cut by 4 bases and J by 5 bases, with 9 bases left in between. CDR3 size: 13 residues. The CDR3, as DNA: TGTGCCAGCAGCCTCGGTAGGAATGAAAAACTGTTTTTT. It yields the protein CASSLGRNEKLFF.

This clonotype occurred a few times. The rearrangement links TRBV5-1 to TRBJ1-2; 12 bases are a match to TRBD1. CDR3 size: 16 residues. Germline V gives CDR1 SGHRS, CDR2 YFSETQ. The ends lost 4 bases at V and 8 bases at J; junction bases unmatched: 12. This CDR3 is CASSLGTGGPPRGYTF. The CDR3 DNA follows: TGCGCCAGCAGCCTCGGGACAGGGGGCCCCCCCAGGGGCTACACCTTC.

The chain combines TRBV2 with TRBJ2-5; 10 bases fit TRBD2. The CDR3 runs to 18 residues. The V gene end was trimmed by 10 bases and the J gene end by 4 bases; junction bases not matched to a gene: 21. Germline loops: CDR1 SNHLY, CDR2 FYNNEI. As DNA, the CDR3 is TGTGCCATCTGTCCCAATTCCCTAGCGGGAGAGGGCAGAGAGACCCAGTACTTC. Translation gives CAICPNSLAGEGRETQYF.

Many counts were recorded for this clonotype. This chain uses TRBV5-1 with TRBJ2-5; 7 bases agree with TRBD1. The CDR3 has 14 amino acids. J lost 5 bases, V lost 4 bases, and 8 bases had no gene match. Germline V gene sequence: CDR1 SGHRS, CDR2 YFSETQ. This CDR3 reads CASSPDRIRETQYF. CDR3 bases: TGCGCCAGCAGCCCGGACAGGATCCGGGAGACCCAGTACTTC.

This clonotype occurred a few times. The CDR3 region has the DNA TGCAGCGTGGAGCGGGGGCTCGGCTATGGCTACACCTTC. It is translated as CSVERGLGYGYTF. This chain uses TRBV29-1 with TRBJ1-2, with a tentative D call TRBD1 (6 bases). V was shortened by 6 bases and J by 4 bases, with 15 bases between the two germline ends. Germline V gives CDR1 SQVTM, CDR2 ANQGSEA. The CDR3 consists of 13 residues.